The 16 T cell receptor beta chains in this list originate from one sample, sequenced in a study of T cells in Graves' hyperthyroidism and ophthalmopathy. Template material for amplifying TCR beta CDR3 regions consisted of RNA transcripts. Using the HTBI primer set, a first-round RT-PCR was run on the TCR CDR3. TCRdb re-derived calls from the multiplex PCR reads in MiXCR, one entry per CDR3 protein. The sample yields some 740,000 distinct CDR3 sequences, 14% seen once. Sequencing used blood. The receptors derive from a woman between 18 and 29 years old with Graves' hyperthyroidism.

The V gene is TRBV15, the J gene TRBJ1-5; D possibly corresponds to TRBD1 (5 bases). There are 14 residues in the CDR3. From germline, CDR1 is LNHNV and CDR2 YYDKDF (reference sequence). Trimming removed 0 bases from V and 5 bases from J, with 8 bases in between. This chain's CDR3 is CATSRDRADQPQHF. CDR3 nucleotide sequence: TGTGCCACCAGCAGAGACAGGGCTGATCAGCCCCAGCATTTT. Filled out from reference TRBV15 and TRBJ1-5, the complete variable domain reads DAMVIQNPRYQVTQFGKPVTLSCSQTLNHNVMYWYQQKSSQAPKLLFHYYDKDFNNEADTPDNFQSRRPNTSFCFLDIRSPGLGDTAMYLCATSRDRADQPQHFGDGTRLSIL.

The gene calls are TRBV24-1 and TRBJ2-2; D not resolved. The CDR3 has 14 amino acids. Per the germline V gene, CDR1 is KGHDR and CDR2 is SFDVKD. V lost 0 bases and J 6 bases, leaving 7 bases between the germline ends. The CDR3 DNA is TGTGCCACCAGTGATTTGAGACTTTCCGGGGAGCTGTTTTTT. Encoded protein: CATSDLRLSGELFF.

In its sample, this clonotype was seen a few times. The chain is built from TRBV7-9 and TRBJ1-2; 7 nucleotides align to TRBD1. The V gene's germline CDR1 is SEHNR and CDR2 FQNEAQ (reference sequence). The CDR3 is 15 residues long. V dropped 5 bases and J dropped 5; count of bases not matched to a gene: 11. The CDR3 DNA is TGTGCCAGCAGCGACGGACAGGAGACTAGTTATGGCTACACCTTC. Its protein product is CASSDGQETSYGYTF.

This chain connects TRBV7-9 to TRBJ2-1; TRBD2 matches 10 bases. The CDR3 sequence is 15 residues long. Germline V gene data show CDR1 as SEHNR and CDR2 as FQNEAQ (reference sequence). Trimming removed 2 bases from V and 11 bases from J; junction bases left unmatched: 9. CDR3 coding DNA: TGTGCCAGCAGCTTAATAACCGGGACTAGCGACAAGCAGTTCTTC. This codes for CASSLITGTSDKQFF.

The chain has TRBV7-9 and TRBJ1-3; 9 bases are a match to TRBD1. CDR1 and CDR2 from the germline V gene are SEHNR and FQNEAQ (reference sequence). CDR3 length: 16 amino acids. Germline trimming cut 2 bases from V and 4 bases from J; bases unmatched to any gene: 6. Here the CDR3 reads CASSLPGQGLGNTIYF. The CDR3, as DNA: TGTGCCAGCAGCTTACCCGGACAGGGGTTGGGAAACACCATATATTTT.

This clonotype appeared many times. The genes are TRBV18 and TRBJ2-1, with a possible D match to TRBD1 (5 bases). Per the germline V gene, CDR1 is KGHSH and CDR2 is LQKENI. The V end was cut by 3 bases, the J end by 3 bases, with 18 bases between. This CDR3 region has 17 residues. The CDR3 nucleotides read TGTGCCAGCTCACCCCCTCCGGGCAGGGAACGCTACAATGAGCAGTTCTTC. Translated: CASSPPPGRERYNEQFF.

This clonotype was picked up many times. This chain uses TRBV2 with TRBJ2-1, with a tentative D call TRBD2 (5 bases). Trimming took 1 base from V and 1 from J, leaving 14 bases between them. This CDR3 contains 17 residues. The V gene's germline CDR1 is SNHLY and CDR2 FYNNEI. The CDR3 reads CASSEGGLDFSYNEQFF. CDR3 nucleotides: TGTGCCAGCAGTGAAGGCGGACTCGACTTTTCCTACAATGAGCAGTTCTTC. Full variable domain (outside the CDR3, taken from reference TRBV2 and TRBJ2-1): EPEVTQTPSHQVTQMGQEVILRCVPISNHLYFYWYRQILGQKVEFLVSFYNNEISEKSEIFDDQFSVERPDGSNFTLKIRSTKLEDSAMYFCASSEGGLDFSYNEQFFGPGTRLTVL.

In this sample, this clonotype turned up many times. The rearrangement links TRBV3-1 to TRBJ1-6; D is uncertain. This CDR3 is 16 amino acids long. Germline V gene data show CDR1 as LGHDT and CDR2 as YNNKEL (reference sequence). Trimming took off 0 bases at V and 6 bases at J, with 12 bases between the two ends. The chain's CDR3 is CASSQDAQNLNSPLHF. The CDR3 DNA is TGTGCCAGCAGCCAAGATGCACAGAACCTTAATTCACCCCTCCACTTT.

There are a few counts of this clonotype. The CDR3 here is CATTSGLGNEKLFF. CDR3 coding DNA: TGTGCCACCACTTCGGGACTCGGTAATGAAAAACTGTTTTTT. V gene TRBV6-5 combines with J gene TRBJ1-4; maybe TRBD1 (5 bases). Germline CDR1 and CDR2: MNHEY and SVGAGI. Trimming left V 10 bases short and J 4 bases short, with 16 bases between. CDR3 size: 14 residues.

The table lists this clonotype with a few counts. J is TRBJ2-2 and V is TRBV19, with 10 nucleotides matching TRBD2. Losses at the gene ends were 3 bases for V and 4 bases for J; bases not matched to a gene: 2. The CDR3 runs 15 residues. The germline gives CDR1 LNHDA, CDR2 SQIVND (reference sequence). CDR3 loop: CASSIKREGTGELFF. For the CDR3, the DNA is TGTGCCAGTAGTATCAAGCGGGAGGGCACCGGGGAGCTGTTTTTT.

The chain links TRBV5-1 to TRBJ2-5; 7 bases fit TRBD1. This CDR3 is built from 15 residues. After removal of 4 bases from V and 2 bases from J, the junction contained 8 bases not matched to a gene. Germline V CDR1 and CDR2: SGHRS, YFSETQ. CDR3 sequence: CASSLATGVQETQYF. The CDR3 bases are TGCGCCAGCAGCCTGGCTACAGGGGTTCAAGAGACCCAGTACTTC. Combining the CDR3 with reference TRBV5-1 and TRBJ2-5 gives the whole variable domain KAGVTQTPRYLIKTRGQQVTLSCSPISGHRSVSWYQQTPGQGLQFLFEYFSETQRNKGNFPGRFSGRQFSNSRSEMNVSTLELGDSALYLCASSLATGVQETQYFGPGTRLLVL.

In its sample, this clonotype was seen many times. The gene calls are TRBV11-2 and TRBJ2-7; D unresolved. V shed 1 base and J shed 0 bases, with 10 bases lying between them. CDR3 length: 15 residues. Germline CDR1 and CDR2: SGHAT and FQNNGV. The CDR3 DNA follows: TGTGCCAGCAGCTTAGTGGTCGTAGGCTCCTACGAGCAGTACTTC. It codes for CASSLVVVGSYEQYF. The entire variable domain, with the rest obtained from reference TRBV11-2 and TRBJ2-7, is as follows: EAGVAQSPRYKIIEKRQSVAFWCNPISGHATLYWYQQILGQGPKLLIQFQNNGVVDDSQLPKDRFSAERLKGVDSTLKIQPAKLEDSAVYLCASSLVVVGSYEQYFGPGTRLTVT.

This clonotype showed up many times. The chain employs TRBV30 and TRBJ1-4, with D possibly being TRBD1 (6 bases). The V gene lost 3 bases and the J gene lost 7 bases, with 18 bases spanning the gap. The CDR3 length is 15 residues. CDR1 and CDR2 (germline): GTSNPN, SVGIG (reference sequence). The chain's CDR3 is CAWRAKQGSGEKLFF. DNA for the CDR3: TGTGCCTGGAGGGCCAAACAGGGAAGCGGTGAAAAACTGTTTTTT.

This clonotype was recorded a few times. The chain uses TRBV2 and TRBJ2-1; TRBD2 agrees at 12 bases. The V segment lost 6 bases and the J segment 8 bases; nucleotides outside the gene matches: 8. The CDR3 length is 15 residues. The germline gives CDR1 SNHLY, CDR2 FYNNEI. CDR3 bases: TGTGCCAGCAGCCTCACTAGCGGGAGGTTCGATGAGCAGTTCTTC. Protein sequence: CASSLTSGRFDEQFF.

This clonotype was observed a handful of times. The junction shows a germline mismatch at one end, possibly a read error. The chain recombines TRBV7-7 with TRBJ1-5; TRBD1 is a possible D gene (5 bases). CDR1 and CDR2 (germline): SSHAT, FNYEAQ (reference sequence). This CDR3 has 12 amino acids. CDR3 sequence: CASSRPGAPQHF. CDR3 coding DNA: TGTGCTAGCAGCCGACCCGGGGCGCCCCAGCATTTT.

The chain has TRBV19 and TRBJ2-2, with TRBD1 matching 8 bases. Germline CDR1 reads LNHDA; CDR2 reads SQIVND (reference sequence). This CDR3 region has 12 residues. Trimming at V came to 10 bases and at J to 6 bases, leaving 4 bases not matched to a gene. CDR3 in amino acids: CATLTGAGELFF. The CDR3 DNA is TGTGCCACCCTGACAGGGGCCGGGGAGCTGTTTTTT. Full variable domain (rest looked up from reference TRBV19 and TRBJ2-2): DGGITQSPKYLFRKEGQNVTLSCEQNLNHDAMYWYRQDPGQGLRLIYYSQIVNDFQKGDIAEGYSVSREKKESFPLTVTSAQKNPTAFYLCATLTGAGELFFGEGSRLTVL.